These T cell receptor beta chains were read from a single sample in a study of T-cell reconstitution after alpha-beta-depleted transplantation in children. TCRdb re-analysed the PCR reads in MiXCR, keeping a single row per CDR3 protein. The table has around 80,000 distinct CDR3 sequences, approximately 18% seen once. Sequenced material: PBMCs, mostly from graft donor cells, taken 360 days after TCRalphabeta/CD19-depleted stem cell transplant. These receptors were obtained from a male patient aged 2 to 9 who had a stem cell transplant for acute lymphoblastic leukemia, so the T cells may come from the graft donor. CDR3s include the opening cysteine and the closing phenylalanine or tryptophan. D genes are given only for firm matches. The size field is filled for only some rows; it gives once, few, many or a size class.

>-|TRBV11-2|TRBJ2-7|-
TGTGCCAGCAGCGCGGGACACTCAATCCCTTTCTACGAGCAGTACTTC
CASSAGHSIPFYEQYF
>few|TRBV5-1|TRBJ2-1|-
TGCGCCAGCAGCTTTTCCCCGGGACCAAACAATGAGCAGTTCTTC
CASSFSPGPNNEQFF
>few|TRBV5-1|TRBJ2-2|TRBD2
TGCGCCAGCAGCTGGGGACTAGCGACGAACACCGGGGAGCTGTTTTTT
CASSWGLATNTGELFF
>-|TRBV5-5|TRBJ2-3|TRBD2
TGTGCCAGCAGCTTCAGACTAGCGGCGGGAGATACGCAGTATTTT
CASSFRLAAGDTQYF
>few|TRBV18|TRBJ2-4|-
TGTGCCAGCTCACCTCACCCCCCGTTAGCCAAAAACATTCAGTACTTC
CASSPHPPLAKNIQYF
>-|TRBV5-1|TRBJ2-2|TRBD2
TGCGCCAGCAGCGGCCAGCGGGAGGCCTACACCGGGGAGCTGTTTTTT
CASSGQREAYTGELFF
>-|TRBV10-2|TRBJ2-4|-
TGCGCCAGCAGAGGCACTTTACTAGCCAAAAACATTCAGTACTTC
CASRGTLLAKNIQYF
>few|TRBV7-9|TRBJ2-1|TRBD2
TGTGCCAGCAGCCCACCTAGCGGCTACAATGAGCAGTTCTTC
CASSPPSGYNEQFF
>few|TRBV4-1|TRBJ1-4|-
TGCGCCAGCAGCCAAGATGGCGAAAAACTGTTTTTT
CASSQDGEKLFF
>-|TRBV7-6|TRBJ2-1|TRBD2
TGTGCCAGCAGCCCAGTTATGGCAGGGAGGGATGAGCAGTTCTTC
CASSPVMAGRDEQFF
>-|TRBV6-2/TRBV6-3|TRBJ2-1|TRBD2
TGTGCCAGCATTAGAGGACTAGCGGGAGAGCATGAGCAGTTCTTC
CASIRGLAGEHEQFF
>-|TRBV5-1|TRBJ1-1|-
TGCGCCAGCAGCTTGGGCTTACGGGTTATGAACACTGAAGCTTTCTTT
CASSLGLRVMNTEAFF
>-|TRBV5-6|TRBJ2-5|TRBD2
TGTGCCAGCAGCTTGGCTAGCGGGAGCTATCAAGAGACCCAGTACTTC
CASSLASGSYQETQYF
>few|TRBV28|TRBJ2-7|-
TGTGCCAGCAGTTTTCCTCCGGGGCTACACTCCTACGAGCAGTACTTC
CASSFPPGLHSYEQYF
>few|TRBV7-9|TRBJ1-5|-
TGTGCCAGCAGCTTAGGAGGCGGGGGGGGCAATCAGCCCCAGCATTTT
CASSLGGGGGNQPQHF
>once|TRBV5-6|TRBJ2-1|-
TGTGCCAGGGGCCCCGGGCAGGTAGTTGACAATGAGCAGTTCTTC
CARGPGQVVDNEQFF
>few|TRBV4-1|TRBJ2-3|-
TGCGCCAGCAGCCTAGGGGGTAAAGCAGATACGCAGTATTTT
CASSLGGKADTQYF